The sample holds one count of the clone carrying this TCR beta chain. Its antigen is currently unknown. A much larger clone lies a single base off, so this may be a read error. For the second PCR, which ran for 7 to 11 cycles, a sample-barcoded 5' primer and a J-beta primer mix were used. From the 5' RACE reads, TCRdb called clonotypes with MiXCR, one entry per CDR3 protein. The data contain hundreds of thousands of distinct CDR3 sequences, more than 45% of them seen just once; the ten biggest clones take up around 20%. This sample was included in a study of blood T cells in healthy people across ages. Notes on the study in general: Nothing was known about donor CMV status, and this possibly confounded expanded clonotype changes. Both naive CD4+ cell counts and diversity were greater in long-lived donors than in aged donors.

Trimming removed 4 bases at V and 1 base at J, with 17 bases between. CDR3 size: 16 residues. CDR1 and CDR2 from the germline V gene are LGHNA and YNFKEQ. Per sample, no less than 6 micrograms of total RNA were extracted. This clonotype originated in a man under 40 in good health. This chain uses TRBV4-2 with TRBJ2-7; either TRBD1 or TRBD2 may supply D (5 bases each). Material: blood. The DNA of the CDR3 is TGTGCCAGCAGCCCCTCCGTACAGGAGGCTTCCTACGAGCAGTACTTC. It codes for CASSPSVQEASYEQYF.